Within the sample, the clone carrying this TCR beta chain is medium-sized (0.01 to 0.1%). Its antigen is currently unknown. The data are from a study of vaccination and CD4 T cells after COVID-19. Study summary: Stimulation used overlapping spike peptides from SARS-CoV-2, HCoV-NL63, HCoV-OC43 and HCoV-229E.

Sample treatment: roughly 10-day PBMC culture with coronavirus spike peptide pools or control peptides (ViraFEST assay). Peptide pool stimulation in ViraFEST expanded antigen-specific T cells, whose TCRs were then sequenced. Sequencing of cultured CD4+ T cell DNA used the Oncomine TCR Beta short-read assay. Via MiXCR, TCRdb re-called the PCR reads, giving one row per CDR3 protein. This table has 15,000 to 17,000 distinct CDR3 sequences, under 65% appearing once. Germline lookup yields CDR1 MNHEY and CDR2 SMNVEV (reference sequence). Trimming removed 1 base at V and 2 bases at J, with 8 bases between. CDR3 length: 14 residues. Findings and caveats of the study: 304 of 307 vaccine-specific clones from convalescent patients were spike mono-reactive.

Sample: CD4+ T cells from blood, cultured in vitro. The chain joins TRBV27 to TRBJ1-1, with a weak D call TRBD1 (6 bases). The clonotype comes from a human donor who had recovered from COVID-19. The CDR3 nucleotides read TGTGCCAGCAGTTTATTTGGGACAAACACTGAAGCTTTCTTT. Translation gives CASSLFGTNTEAFF.